A single sample is the source of the 23 T cell receptor beta chains below, sequenced in a study of T cell responses to AZD1222 COVID-19 vaccine. Method: immunoSEQ multiplex PCR; TCRdb's copy keeps in-frame clones and lacks some. The sample lists tens of thousands of clones, 80% to 90% occurring once. Sequenced here: peripheral blood, sampled 28 days after the second AZD1222 dose. All receptors come from an adult who received the AZD1222 COVID-19 vaccine.

V and J are TRBV18 and TRBJ1-2; D possibly corresponds to TRBD1 (5 bases). The CDR3 length is 12 residues. Germline CDR1 is KGHSH and CDR2 is LQKENI. Trimming cost V 3 bases and J 4 bases, with 6 bases left between them. The CDR3 nucleotides read TGTGCCAGCTCACCTGACAGCTATGGCTACACCTTC. It codes for CASSPDSYGYTF.

V usage is TRBV6-5 and J usage is TRBJ1-5; D uncertain. The V gene's germline CDR1 is MNHEY and CDR2 SVGAGI. The CDR3 spans 12 residues. Trimming took 7 bases from V and 7 from J, leaving 11 bases between them. The DNA of the CDR3 is TGTGCCAGCAAAAAGGGTGGGCAGCCCCAGCATTTT. Translated, it gives CASKKGGQPQHF.

As to this clone: Other DNA sequences in the same sample also yield this CDR3. The chain is built from TRBV6-1 and TRBJ1-5; D not certain. V lost 2 bases, J lost 2 bases, and 10 bases lay in between. Germline-derived CDR1 and CDR2 are MNHNS and SASEGT. This CDR3 has 15 residues. Written as DNA, the CDR3 is TGTGCCAGCAGTGAAACGGGTGGTGGCAATCAGCCCCAGCATTTT. Translation gives CASSETGGGNQPQHF.

This clone has a single count. The rearrangement joins TRBV27 to TRBJ1-3; D unclear. Germline assignment: CDR1 MNHEY and CDR2 SMNVEV (reference sequence). The CDR3 length is 14 residues. Trimming took 10 bases from V and 0 from J, leaving 13 bases between them. The CDR3 region is CAKETPSSGNTIYF. In DNA, the CDR3 is TGTGCCAAGGAGACTCCGAGCTCTGGAAACACCATATATTTT.

CDR3 sequence reads: CAISLGSGSYEQYF. The CDR3 nucleotides are TGTGCCATCAGCTTGGGGTCAGGCTCCTACGAGCAGTACTTC. This chain uses TRBV10-3 with TRBJ2-7; D is unclear. V was shortened by 6 bases and J by 0 bases, with 12 bases between the two germline ends. Germline CDR1 and CDR2: ENHRY and SYGVKD. The CDR3 length is 14 residues.

The chain links TRBV28 to TRBJ2-7; D is ambiguous. Germline V gives CDR1 MDHEN, CDR2 SYDVKM. This CDR3 is 13 amino acids long. Trimming took off 2 bases at V and 3 bases at J, with 8 bases between the two ends. The CDR3 nucleotides are TGTGCCAGCAGTTTAAGGCAGGTCTACGAGCAGTACTTC. Translation: CASSLRQVYEQYF.

The chain carries TRBV2 and TRBJ1-1; D is possibly TRBD1 (5 bases). The CDR3 sequence is 13 residues long. Germline V gene lookup returns CDR1 SNHLY and CDR2 FYNNEI. Trimming pared 8 bases from V and 5 bases from J, leaving 15 bases between. The CDR3 loop reads CASPFKGRTEAFF. The CDR3 DNA sequence: TGTGCCAGCCCCTTTAAGGGGAGGACTGAAGCTTTCTTT.

V usage is TRBV11-2 and J usage is TRBJ1-2; possibly TRBD1 for D (6 bases). V lost 0 bases and J 4 bases, leaving 12 bases between the germline ends. CDR3 length: 15 residues. Looked up from germline, CDR1 is SGHAT and CDR2 is FQNNGV. The CDR3 DNA reads TGTGCCAGCAGCTTAGATTTACAGGGAGGCTATGGCTACACCTTC. Translating it yields CASSLDLQGGYGYTF.

V gene TRBV25-1 combines with J gene TRBJ2-3; TRBD2 might be the D (7 bases). Per the germline V gene, CDR1 is MGHDK and CDR2 is SYGVNS. Trimming took 1 base from V and 4 from J, leaving 15 bases between them. The CDR3 runs 16 residues. This chain's CDR3 is CASSEFSGGRADTQYF. CDR3 nucleotides: TGTGCCAGCAGTGAATTTTCGGGGGGCCGGGCAGATACGCAGTATTTT.

Only one count was recorded for this clone. The chain uses TRBV5-4 and TRBJ2-1; 11 bases are shared with TRBD1. The length of the CDR3 is 14 residues. Per the germline V gene, CDR1 is SGHNT and CDR2 is YYREEE (reference sequence). After removal of 4 bases from V and 8 bases from J, the junction contained 5 bases not matched to a gene. For the CDR3, the DNA is TGTGCCAGCAGCCTCGGGACAGGGGGATATGAGCAGTTCTTC. Its protein product is CASSLGTGGYEQFF.

This chain connects TRBV7-6 to TRBJ2-1, with TRBD1 matching over 9 bases. V gave up 5 bases and J gave up 5 bases; unmatched junction bases: 10. The germline gives CDR1 SGHVS, CDR2 FNYEAQ. CDR3 length: 16 residues. CDR3 DNA sequence: TGTGCCAGCAGCATGAGACCGGGACAGGGTAACAATGAGCAGTTCTTC. As protein: CASSMRPGQGNNEQFF. Based on the CDR3 plus reference TRBV7-6 and TRBJ2-1, the full variable domain is GAGVSQSPRYKVTKRGQDVALRCDPISGHVSLYWYRQALGQGPEFLTYFNYEAQQDKSGLPNDRFSAERPEGSISTLTIQRTEQRDSAMYRCASSMRPGQGNNEQFFGPGTRLTVL.

This chain links TRBV6-5 with TRBJ2-7, with a tentative D call TRBD1 (5 bases). V lost 6 bases to trimming and J lost 2 bases, with 11 bases between them. CDR3 length: 13 amino acids. Germline CDR1 MNHEY, CDR2 SVGAGI. The DNA of the CDR3 is TGTGCCAGCAGAAAAGGGGCAGCCTACGAGCAGTACTTC. Translation: CASRKGAAYEQYF.

The chain combines TRBV5-1 with TRBJ1-4, with 8 bases identical to TRBD1. J was trimmed by 8 bases and V by 0 bases; bases with no gene match: 9. This CDR3 is 16 amino acids long. Looked up from germline, CDR1 is SGHRS and CDR2 is YFSETQ. The CDR3 region has the DNA TGCGCCAGCAGCTTGGACACCGGGACAGGTCAAGAAAAACTGTTTTTT. Translated: CASSLDTGTGQEKLFF.

This clone was detected once. V is TRBV2 and J is TRBJ1-4; 9 bases match TRBD1. Trimming at V came to 4 bases and at J to 0 bases, leaving 15 bases not matched to a gene. Germline values: CDR1 SNHLY, CDR2 FYNNEI. The CDR3 length is 20 residues. CDR3 residues: CASSVTLDRGPSTTNEKLFF. The CDR3 DNA reads TGTGCCAGCAGTGTTACCCTGGACAGGGGCCCATCTACAACTAATGAAAAACTGTTTTTT.

This CDR3 is CASSPGGAGTEAFF. CDR3 DNA: TGTGCCAGCTCACCAGGGGGCGCGGGCACTGAAGCTTTCTTT. The V and J genes are TRBV18 and TRBJ1-1; D is possibly TRBD1 (6 bases). The CDR3 covers 14 residues. Trimming removed 2 bases at V and 4 bases at J, with 11 bases between. CDR1 KGHSH and CDR2 LQKENI come from the germline V gene.

The chain uses TRBV14 and TRBJ2-1; no clear D gene. This CDR3 is built from 14 residues. V gave up 4 bases and J gave up 0 bases, with 7 bases separating them. CDR1 is SGHDN, CDR2 FVKESK, per germline. Here the CDR3 reads CASSLVGSYNEQFF. In DNA form, the CDR3 reads TGTGCCAGCAGCCTAGTCGGCTCCTACAATGAGCAGTTCTTC.

V and J are TRBV19 and TRBJ2-1; tentative D call: TRBD2 (6 bases). V gave up 4 bases and J gave up 12 bases, with 13 bases separating them. The CDR3 spans 12 residues. Germline V gives CDR1 LNHDA, CDR2 SQIVND (reference sequence). The CDR3 region is CASSRGGGWQFF. The CDR3 nucleotides read TGTGCCAGTAGTAGAGGCGGAGGGTGGCAGTTCTTC.

J is TRBJ1-6 and V is TRBV3-1 (or the pseudogene TRBV3-2), with 8 bases that match TRBD1. The CDR3 contains 13 residues. CDR1 and CDR2 from the germline V gene are LGHDT and YNNKEL (reference sequence). The V and J ends lost 8 bases and 6 bases, in that order; junction bases with no gene match: 3. CDR3 region: CASQGQVNSPLHF. The CDR3 bases are TGTGCCAGCCAGGGACAGGTTAATTCACCCCTCCACTTT.

As concerns this clone: This sample includes further DNA sequences coding for the same CDR3. The chain employs TRBV5-1 and TRBJ2-3; 8 nucleotides align to TRBD2. Germline loops: CDR1 SGHRS, CDR2 YFSETQ. V shed 4 bases, J shed 3 bases, and the junction held 10 bases outside the gene matches. This CDR3 is 16 amino acids long. The CDR3 DNA is TGCGCCAGCAGCACCCGCGGCGGGGGGTATACAGATACGCAGTATTTT. This translates into CASSTRGGGYTDTQYF.

The chain joins TRBV5-6 to TRBJ2-7; 13 nucleotides line up with TRBD2. There are 16 residues in the CDR3. Trimming at V came to 0 bases and at J to 4 bases, leaving 4 bases not matched to a gene. Germline CDR1 reads SGHDT; CDR2 reads YYEEEE. The CDR3 protein is CASSLVGTSGVYEQYF. DNA of the CDR3: TGTGCCAGCAGCTTGGTCGGGACTAGCGGGGTATACGAGCAGTACTTC.

This chain joins TRBV4-2 and TRBJ2-1; no reliable D call. Trimming shortened V by 4 bases and J by 3 bases, and 7 bases separated the two germline ends. CDR3 length: 13 residues. The germline CDR1 and CDR2 sequences are LGHNA and YNFKEQ. This CDR3 reads CASSLSVYNEQFF. The CDR3, as DNA: TGTGCCAGCAGCCTCTCTGTCTACAATGAGCAGTTCTTC.

The chain recombines TRBV6-5 with TRBJ2-3; 7 positions agree with TRBD1. Germline CDR1 is MNHEY and CDR2 is SVGAGI. Trimming removed 6 bases from V and 1 base from J; junction bases left unmatched: 4. This CDR3 has 14 amino acids. CDR3 region: CASRTGTGTDTQYF. The CDR3 DNA follows: TGTGCCAGCAGGACAGGGACGGGCACAGATACGCAGTATTTT.

This rearrangement joins TRBV6-6 to TRBJ1-1; D remains ambiguous. Trimming shortened V by 6 bases and J by 0 bases, and 8 bases separated the two germline ends. Germline V gives CDR1 MNHNY, CDR2 SVGAGI (reference sequence). This CDR3 has 13 amino acids. CDR3 sequence reads: CASSPDLNTEAFF. CDR3 in DNA: TGTGCCAGCAGCCCAGACTTGAACACTGAAGCTTTCTTT.